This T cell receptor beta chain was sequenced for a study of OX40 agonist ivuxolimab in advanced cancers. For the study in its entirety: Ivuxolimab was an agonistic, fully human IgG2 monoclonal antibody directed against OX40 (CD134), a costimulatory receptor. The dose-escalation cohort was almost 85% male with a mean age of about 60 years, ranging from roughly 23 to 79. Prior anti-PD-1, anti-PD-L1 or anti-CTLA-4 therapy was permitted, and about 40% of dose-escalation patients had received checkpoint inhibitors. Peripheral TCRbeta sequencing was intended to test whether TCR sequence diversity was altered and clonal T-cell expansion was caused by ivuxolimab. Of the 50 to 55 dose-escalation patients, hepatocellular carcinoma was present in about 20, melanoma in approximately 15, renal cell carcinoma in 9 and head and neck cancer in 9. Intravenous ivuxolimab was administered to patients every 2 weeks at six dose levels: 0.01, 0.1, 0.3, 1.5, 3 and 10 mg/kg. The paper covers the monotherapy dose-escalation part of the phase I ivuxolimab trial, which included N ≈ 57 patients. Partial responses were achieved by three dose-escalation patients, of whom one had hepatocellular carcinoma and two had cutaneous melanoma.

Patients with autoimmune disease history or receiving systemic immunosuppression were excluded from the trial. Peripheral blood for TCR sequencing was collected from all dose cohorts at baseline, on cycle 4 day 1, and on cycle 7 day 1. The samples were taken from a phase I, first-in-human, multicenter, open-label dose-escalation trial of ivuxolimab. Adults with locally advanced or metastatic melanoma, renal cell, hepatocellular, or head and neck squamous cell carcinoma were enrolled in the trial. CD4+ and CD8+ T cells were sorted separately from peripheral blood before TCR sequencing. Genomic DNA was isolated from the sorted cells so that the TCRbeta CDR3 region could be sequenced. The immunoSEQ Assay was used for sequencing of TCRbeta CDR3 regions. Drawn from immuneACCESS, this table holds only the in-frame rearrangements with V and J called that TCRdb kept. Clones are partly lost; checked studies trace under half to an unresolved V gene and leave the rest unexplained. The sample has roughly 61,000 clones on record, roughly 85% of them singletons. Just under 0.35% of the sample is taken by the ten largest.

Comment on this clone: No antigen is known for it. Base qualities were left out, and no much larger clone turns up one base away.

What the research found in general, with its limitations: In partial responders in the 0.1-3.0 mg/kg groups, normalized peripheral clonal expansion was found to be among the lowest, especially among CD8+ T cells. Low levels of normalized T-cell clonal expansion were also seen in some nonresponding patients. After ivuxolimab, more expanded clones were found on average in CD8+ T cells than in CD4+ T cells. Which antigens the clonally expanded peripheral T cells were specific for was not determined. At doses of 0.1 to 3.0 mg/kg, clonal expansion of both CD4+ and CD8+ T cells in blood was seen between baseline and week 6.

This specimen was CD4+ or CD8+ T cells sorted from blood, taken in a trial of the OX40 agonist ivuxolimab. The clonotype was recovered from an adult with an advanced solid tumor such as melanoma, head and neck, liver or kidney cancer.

The CDR3 protein sequence reads: CASSIGPSSYNSPLHF. The DNA is TGTGCCAGTAGTATAGGACCTAGCTCCTATAATTCACCCCTCCACTTT. The chain employs TRBV19 and TRBJ1-6; the D gene cannot be named for sure. CDR1 and CDR2 are drawn from the germline V gene (reference sequence): LNHDA, SQIVND. Trimming at the junction amounts to 1 base on V and 0 bases on J, and the germline ends lie 7 bases apart. The cysteine opens and the phenylalanine closes a CDR3 of 16 amino acids. Of the read, only the CDR3 DNA is kept; its 48 bases are in frame from base 1.